This TCR beta chain was recovered during a study of blood T cell repertoires in COVID-19. The table came from immunoSEQ multiplex PCR; TCRdb's copy has only in-frame clones and leaves some out. The table has about 170,000 clones, about four fifths seen once. The CDR3 covers 15 residues. V shed 2 bases and J 3 bases; nucleotides not matched to a gene: 4. Germline V gene sequence: CDR1 SGHTA, CDR2 FQGNSA. Sequencing was done on a sample of peripheral blood. This clonotype was sampled from a woman aged 80 or over with COVID-19, enrolled during active disease. The chain carries TRBV7-2 and TRBJ2-3, with TRBD2 identical over 8 bases. CDR3 coding DNA: TGTGCCAGCAGCTTACTTGCGGGGGGTACAGATACGCAGTATTTT. The encoded protein is CASSLLAGGTDTQYF.